This TCR beta chain was sequenced during a study of beta chain features in type 1 diabetes. Study-wide points: The study found moderately but significantly shorter TCRB CDR3s in all four CD4+ subsets of Type 1 diabetes patients. Unsettled here was the matter of whether HLA type influences TCRB rearrangement.

Sequenced material consisted of expressed TCRB transcripts (all of the isolated RNA was reverse transcribed). The assay was immunoSEQ multiplex PCR, and TCRdb's table has in-frame clones only and misses some. The sample has a few hundred thousand clones; about 12% are singletons. As for this clone: Its target is unknown.

This CDR3 has 15 residues. V shed 2 bases and J shed 0 bases, with 8 bases lying between them. From germline, CDR1 is MNHEY and CDR2 SVGAGI. Sequencing was performed on naive CD4+ T cells from blood. This clonotype was obtained from a woman aged 18 to 35 with type 1 diabetes. The rearrangement joins TRBV6-5 to TRBJ2-4; no reliable D call. CDR3 amino acids: CASSYSKLAKNIQYF. The DNA for the CDR3 is TGTGCCAGCAGTTACAGCAAATTAGCCAAAAACATTCAGTACTTC.